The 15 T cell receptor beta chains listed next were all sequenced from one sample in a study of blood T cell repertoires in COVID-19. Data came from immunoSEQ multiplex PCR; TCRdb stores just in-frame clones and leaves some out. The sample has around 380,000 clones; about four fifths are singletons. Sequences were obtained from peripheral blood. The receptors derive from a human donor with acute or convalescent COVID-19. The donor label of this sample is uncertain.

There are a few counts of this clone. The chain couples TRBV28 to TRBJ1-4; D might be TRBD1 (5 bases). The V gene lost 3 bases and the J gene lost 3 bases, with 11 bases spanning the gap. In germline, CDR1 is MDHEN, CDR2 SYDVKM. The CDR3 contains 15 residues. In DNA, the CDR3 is TGTGCCAGCAGTTTTGGGGCAGACGCTAATGAAAAACTGTTTTTT. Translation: CASSFGADANEKLFF.

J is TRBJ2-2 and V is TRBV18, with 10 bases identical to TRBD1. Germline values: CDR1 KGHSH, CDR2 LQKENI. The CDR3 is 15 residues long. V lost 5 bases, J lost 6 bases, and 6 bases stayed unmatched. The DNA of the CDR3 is TGTGCCAGCTCAAAGACAGGGGGCAGCGCCGGGGAGCTGTTTTTT. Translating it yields CASSKTGGSAGELFF. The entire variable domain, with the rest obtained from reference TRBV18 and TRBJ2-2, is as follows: NAGVMQNPRHLVRRRGQEARLRCSPMKGHSHVYWYRQLPEEGLKFMVYLQKENIIDESGMPKERFSAEFPKEGPSILRIQQVVRGDSAAYFCASSKTGGSAGELFFGEGSRLTVL.

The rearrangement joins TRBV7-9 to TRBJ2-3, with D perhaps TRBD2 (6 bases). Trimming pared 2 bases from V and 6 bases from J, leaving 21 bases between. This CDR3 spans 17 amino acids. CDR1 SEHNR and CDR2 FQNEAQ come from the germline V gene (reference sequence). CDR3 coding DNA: TGTGCCAGCAGCTTAATTTCCCGGAGGGACGGTGTGGATACGCAGTATTTT. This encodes CASSLISRRDGVDTQYF. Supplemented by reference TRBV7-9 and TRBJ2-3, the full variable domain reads DTGVSQNPRHKITKRGQNVTFRCDPISEHNRLYWYRQTLGQGPEFLTYFQNEAQLEKSRLLSDRFSAERPKGSFSTLEIQRTEQGDSAMYLCASSLISRRDGVDTQYFGPGTRLTVL.

The CDR3 DNA sequence: TGTGCCAGTCTTCGACAGGGATTGAGGTCAGCACCCCTCCACTTT. Amino acids: CASLRQGLRSAPLHF. This chain joins TRBV21-1 and TRBJ1-6; the table's D call TRBD1 went unverified against the DNA. TRBV21-1 is noted as a pseudogene. CDR3 length equals 15 residues.

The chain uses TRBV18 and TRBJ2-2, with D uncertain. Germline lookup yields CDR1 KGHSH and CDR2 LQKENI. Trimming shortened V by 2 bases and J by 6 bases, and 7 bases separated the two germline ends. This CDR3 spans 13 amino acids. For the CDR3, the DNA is TGTGCCAGCTCACCATCGCAGTCCGGGGAGCTGTTTTTT. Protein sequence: CASSPSQSGELFF. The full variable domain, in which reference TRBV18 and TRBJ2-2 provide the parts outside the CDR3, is NAGVMQNPRHLVRRRGQEARLRCSPMKGHSHVYWYRQLPEEGLKFMVYLQKENIIDESGMPKERFSAEFPKEGPSILRIQQVVRGDSAAYFCASSPSQSGELFFGEGSRLTVL.

CDR3 protein: CASSLRGWGRDTQYF. As DNA, the CDR3 is TGTGCCAGCAGTTTACGGGGGTGGGGCCGGGATACGCAGTATTTT. The chain combines TRBV7-2 with TRBJ2-3; D possibly corresponds to TRBD2 (6 bases). Deletions cut 6 bases from V and 6 bases from J, with 19 bases between. CDR1 is SGHTA and CDR2 is FQGNSA in the germline V gene. The length of the CDR3 is 15 residues.

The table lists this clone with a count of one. CDR3 protein: CATSNPGASGSYEQFF. The CDR3 nucleotides read TGTGCCACAAGCAATCCAGGGGCTAGCGGGAGTTATGAGCAGTTCTTC. The chain recombines TRBV19 with TRBJ2-1; 10 bases match TRBD2. CDR1 LNHDA and CDR2 SQIVND come from the germline V gene (reference sequence). The V segment lost 10 bases and the J segment 8 bases; nucleotides outside the gene matches: 17. This CDR3 has 16 amino acids.

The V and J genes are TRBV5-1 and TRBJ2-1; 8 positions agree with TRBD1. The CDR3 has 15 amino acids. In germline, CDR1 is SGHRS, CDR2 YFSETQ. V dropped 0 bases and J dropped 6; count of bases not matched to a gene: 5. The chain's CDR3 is CASSLGTGRINEQFF. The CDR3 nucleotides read TGCGCCAGCAGCTTGGGGACAGGGAGGATCAATGAGCAGTTCTTC.

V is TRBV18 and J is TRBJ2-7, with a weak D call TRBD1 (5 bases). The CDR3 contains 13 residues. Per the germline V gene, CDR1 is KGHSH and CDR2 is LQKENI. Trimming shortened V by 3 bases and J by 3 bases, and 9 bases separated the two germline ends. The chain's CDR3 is CASSPQGFYEQYF. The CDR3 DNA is TGTGCCAGCTCACCGCAGGGTTTCTACGAGCAGTACTTC.

The CDR3 region has the DNA TGTGCCACCCGCCCGGACACCCACAATGAGCAGTTCTTC. Its translation: CATRPDTHNEQFF. The V gene is TRBV6-5, the J gene TRBJ2-1; D perhaps matches TRBD1 (5 bases). The CDR3 runs to 13 residues. Trimming pared 10 bases from V and 5 bases from J, leaving 15 bases between. Germline lookup yields CDR1 MNHEY and CDR2 SVGAGI.

The CDR3 loop is CASTQTDQPQHF. The CDR3 DNA follows: TGTGCCAGCACCCAAACTGATCAGCCCCAGCATTTT. V gene TRBV6-5 combines with J gene TRBJ1-5, with D unclear. This CDR3 has 12 amino acids. The V end was cut by 7 bases, the J end by 5 bases, with 9 bases between. Germline CDR1 and CDR2: MNHEY and SVGAGI.

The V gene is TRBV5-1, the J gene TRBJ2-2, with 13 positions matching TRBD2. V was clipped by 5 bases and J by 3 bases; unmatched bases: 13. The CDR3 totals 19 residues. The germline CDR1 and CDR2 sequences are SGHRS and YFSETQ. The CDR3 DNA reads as TGCGCCAGCAGAATCCGGAGCGGGACTAGCGGGACCGACACCGGGGAGCTGTTTTTT. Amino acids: CASRIRSGTSGTDTGELFF.

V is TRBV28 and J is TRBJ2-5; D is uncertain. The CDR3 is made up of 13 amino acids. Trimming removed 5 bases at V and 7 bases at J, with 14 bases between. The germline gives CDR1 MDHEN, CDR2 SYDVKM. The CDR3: CASSAIAPGTQYF. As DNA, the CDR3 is TGTGCCAGCAGTGCAATCGCCCCGGGGACCCAGTACTTC.

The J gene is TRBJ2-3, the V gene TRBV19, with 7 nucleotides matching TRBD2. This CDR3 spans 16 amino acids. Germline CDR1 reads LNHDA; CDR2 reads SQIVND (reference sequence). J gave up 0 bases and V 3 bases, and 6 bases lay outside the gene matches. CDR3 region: CASSILAGGSTDTQYF. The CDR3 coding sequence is TGTGCCAGTAGTATTCTAGCCGGGGGGAGCACAGATACGCAGTATTTT.

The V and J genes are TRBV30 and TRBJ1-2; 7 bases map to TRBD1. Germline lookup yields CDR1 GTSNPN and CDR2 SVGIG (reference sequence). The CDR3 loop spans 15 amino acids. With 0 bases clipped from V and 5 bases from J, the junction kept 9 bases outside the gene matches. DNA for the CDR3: TGTGCCTGGAGTGTACATAGGGCAGGGGGATATGGCTACACCTTC. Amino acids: CAWSVHRAGGYGYTF.